This T cell receptor (beta chain) was obtained from a study of T cells after posttransplantation cyclophosphamide (dated by TCRdb to 2016 to 2017). About the study as a whole: Using TRB sequencing, the study followed how the T cell repertoire reconstituted after myeloablative bone marrow transplantation in which posttransplantation cyclophosphamide served as GVHD prophylaxis. Samples from 35 PTCy-treated patients and about 17 related bone marrow donors of those patients were subjected to antigen receptor sequencing. Up to about 3 additional blood samples from 2 to 5.2 years after transplant were also TRB-sequenced in 3 patients, as was pretransplant blood from a handful of patients. Public TRB sequences were queried against a database of over 3,500 sequences associated with responses to pathogens, tumor antigens, self-antigens and alloantigens. Blood from all 35 or so PTCy patients with 1-year posttransplant specimens was subjected to TRB sequencing. Because TRA and TRB clonality correlated tightly in 9 samples, later TCR analyses were limited to TRB. The investigation overall reported the following: Across around 40 patients, TRB clonality was highly associated with recipient CMV seropositivity and CMV reactivation, and diversity in PTCy patients was similar to diversity in CNI/methotrexate controls. The TRB repertoires of T cells infiltrating skin or GI tract showed only limited overlap with the TRB repertoires of T cells in blood. Donor-recipient similarity was low at 1-2 months but increased during the first year, and donor CD8+ memory clones often dominated later blood repertoires.

TRB sequencing used genomic DNA with the immunoSEQ assay at survey resolution or the hsTCRB kit. The paper's processing steps were these. The immunoSEQ software handled the initial read processing, while the LymphoSeq R package was used for the repertoire analyses. Clonality was calculated as 1 minus normalized Shannon entropy, and the Gini coefficient was also calculated for each TRB dataset. To infer phenotypes in unsorted samples, TRB sequences from sorted subsets of the recipient or donor were mapped onto the unsorted samples of the same recipient. As stored in TCRdb, this immuneACCESS dataset retains in-frame rearrangements with V and J assigned. A fraction of the clones does not appear; measured against another copy, unresolved V genes explain less than half of the discrepancy, and the remainder lacks a known reason. Clone size and the V and J calls come from that table; the DNA yielded D and trimming. For this sample the table gives about 46,000 clones, of which 85% to 95% were detected only once. Roughly 2.9% of the sample goes to the ten largest clones.

On the day of marrow donation, related bone marrow donors gave peripheral blood samples. Peripheral blood and bone marrow mononuclear cells were isolated by Ficoll-Hypaque density centrifugation and cryopreserved. Concerning this clone: The antigen it recognizes is unknown. There are no base qualities to consult, and no much larger clone falls within one base.

CDR1 and CDR2 (WSHSY, SAAADI) derive from the germline V gene. Taken from cysteine to phenylalanine, the CDR3 has 16 residues. Only the CDR3 region is kept as DNA, spanning 48 bases read in frame from base 1. V trim: 3 bases; J trim: 0 bases; unmatched bases: 3. Recombination connected TRBV10-2 to TRBJ1-5, and TRBD1 aligns with 9 junction nucleotides. This receptor was identified in a woman between 45 and 60 years old in good health and a related stem cell transplant donor. Input material: PBMCs. The sequenced DNA: TGCGCCAGCAGTGACCGGGACAGGGCTAGCAATCAGCCCCAGCATTTT. Its protein product is CASSDRDRASNQPQHF.